A single sample is the source of the 7 T cell receptor beta chains below, sequenced in a study of OX40 agonist ivuxolimab in advanced cancers. Produced via immunoSEQ multiplex PCR; TCRdb's table is partial and in-frame only. Here the sample spans 42,000 or so clones, 70% to 90% being singletons. This material consisted of CD4+ or CD8+ T cells sorted from blood, taken in a trial of the OX40 agonist ivuxolimab. The receptor set was obtained from an adult with an advanced solid tumor such as melanoma, head and neck, liver or kidney cancer.

The V call is TRBV19, the J call TRBJ1-1; D perhaps matches TRBD1 (5 bases). This CDR3 spans 14 amino acids. The V and J ends lost 5 bases and 4 bases respectively, with 14 bases between them. Germline V gene sequence: CDR1 LNHDA, CDR2 SQIVND (reference sequence). The CDR3 bases are TGTGCCAGTAGTGGTAACGGGGGACGCACTGAAGCTTTCTTT. Translated, it gives CASSGNGGRTEAFF.

This clone was observed once. V and J are TRBV10-3 and TRBJ2-7; D is unclear. Germline assignment: CDR1 ENHRY and CDR2 SYGVKD. The CDR3 contains 12 residues. The V end was cut by 6 bases, the J end by 7 bases, with 13 bases between. The CDR3 region has the DNA TGTGCCATCAGCCCCGCCGCCCCTGAGCAGTACTTC. It codes for CAISPAAPEQYF.

This sequence joins TRBV4-2 and TRBJ1-5; possibly TRBD1 for D (5 bases). Germline values: CDR1 LGHNA, CDR2 YNFKEQ. CDR3 length equals 16 residues. The V gene lost 0 bases and the J gene lost 0 bases, with 9 bases spanning the gap. Here the CDR3 reads CASSQDPQDSNQPQHF. CDR3 nucleotide sequence: TGTGCCAGCAGCCAAGACCCACAGGATAGCAATCAGCCCCAGCATTTT.

The chain employs TRBV5-1 and TRBJ2-1; the match to TRBD2 covers 9 bases. The CDR3 has 15 residues. J gave up 2 bases and V 7 bases, and 7 bases lay outside the gene matches. Per germline, CDR1 SGHRS and CDR2 YFSETQ. CDR3 residues: CASSDSGGTYNEQFF. CDR3 coding DNA: TGCGCCAGCTCAGACAGCGGGGGGACCTACAATGAGCAGTTCTTC.

The rearrangement links TRBV5-4 to TRBJ1-3, with no clear D. V was pared by 2 bases and J by 1 base, with 7 bases between. CDR3 length: 14 amino acids. CDR1 and CDR2 from the germline V gene are SGHNT and YYREEE (reference sequence). Here the CDR3 reads CASSFYRSGNTIYF. As DNA, the CDR3 is TGTGCCAGCAGCTTTTACAGATCTGGAAACACCATATATTTT.

The chain combines TRBV7-2 with TRBJ1-2, with D unresolved. The ends were cut back, 2 bases at V and 8 bases at J, with 18 bases in the middle. Germline V lookup: CDR1 SGHTA, CDR2 FQGNSA. The CDR3 is made up of 15 amino acids. In nucleotides, the CDR3 is TGTGCCAGCAGCTTAACCCGGTCGAGGGCCGAGGGCTACACCTTC. Protein product: CASSLTRSRAEGYTF.

V is TRBV2 and J is TRBJ2-5; no clear D. The J call may be mistaken, given a closer DNA end match to TRBJ2-7. Looked up from germline, CDR1 is SNHLY and CDR2 is FYNNEI. CDR3 length: 12 amino acids. The CDR3: CASSDRSHEQYF. CDR3 nucleotide sequence: TGTGCCAGCAGTGATCGATCCCACGAGCAGTACTTC.